Presented here are 24 T cell receptor beta chains from one specimen sequenced in a study of cytomegalovirus exposure and HLA in healthy donors. The PCR used 60 Vbeta and 13 Jbeta primers. Profiled with immunoSEQ multiplex PCR; TCRdb holds only in-frame clones, not every one. The sample carries 110,000 or so clones, around 70% recorded once. The sample was PBMCs. The receptors derive from a woman aged 70-85 years in good health and CMV-seropositive.

The chain has TRBV7-9 and TRBJ1-1; D not resolved. Germline V gives CDR1 SEHNR, CDR2 FQNEAQ (reference sequence). Deletions cut 2 bases from V and 1 base from J, with 11 bases between. The CDR3 is made up of 15 amino acids. CDR3 sequence (DNA): TGTGCCAGCAGCTTATCATCGGCAGGGAACACTGAAGCTTTCTTT. Its translation is CASSLSSAGNTEAFF.

The chain joins TRBV30 to TRBJ2-3; D perhaps matches TRBD1 (6 bases). Looked up from germline, CDR1 is GTSNPN and CDR2 is SVGIG (reference sequence). Trimming stripped 0 bases from V and 1 base from J, with 11 bases between. The CDR3 loop spans 15 amino acids. Written as DNA, the CDR3 is TGTGCCTGGAGTGTTAACAGGGTGGGCACAGATACGCAGTATTTT. The encoded protein is CAWSVNRVGTDTQYF.

The J gene is TRBJ1-1, the V gene TRBV6-5; D uncertain. The CDR3 sequence is 13 residues long. In germline, CDR1 is MNHEY, CDR2 SVGAGI. Trimming shortened V by 6 bases and J by 0 bases, and 8 bases separated the two germline ends. This CDR3 is CASRQPVNTEAFF. The CDR3 region has the DNA TGTGCCAGCAGACAACCAGTGAACACTGAAGCTTTCTTT.

The count of this clone is one. The V gene is TRBV6-6, the J gene TRBJ2-2; unclear D gene. The CDR3 consists of 13 residues. Trimming pared 5 bases from V and 3 bases from J, leaving 7 bases between. CDR1 and CDR2 from the germline V gene are MNHNY and SVGAGI (reference sequence). As DNA, the CDR3 is TGTGCCAGCAGTCCTCCGGACACCGGGGAGCTGTTTTTT. Its translation is CASSPPDTGELFF.

The chain links TRBV30 to TRBJ2-5; perhaps TRBD2 as D (6 bases). The CDR3 spans 11 residues. Germline lookup yields CDR1 GTSNPN and CDR2 SVGIG (reference sequence). The ends were cut back, 2 bases at V and 5 bases at J, with 6 bases in the middle. The CDR3 DNA is TGTGCCTGGAGTCGGGGGGAGACCCAGTACTTC. It translates to CAWSRGETQYF.

This clone has a handful of counts. J is TRBJ2-3 and V is TRBV7-2, with D possibly TRBD1 on 5 matching bases. V was pared by 5 bases and J by 1 base, with 16 bases between. Looked up from germline, CDR1 is SGHTA and CDR2 is FQGNSA. This CDR3 has 16 amino acids. For the CDR3, the DNA is TGTGCCAGCAGCCCAGGGCCCGGGTCCCGCACAGATACGCAGTATTTT. Protein product: CASSPGPGSRTDTQYF.

The chain links TRBV19 to TRBJ1-5; D is uncertain. The V gene's germline CDR1 is LNHDA and CDR2 SQIVND (reference sequence). This CDR3 contains 13 residues. Trimming removed 10 bases from V and 3 bases from J, with 13 bases in between. CDR3 protein: CATHPGTNQPQHF. CDR3 coding DNA: TGTGCCACCCACCCGGGAACCAATCAGCCCCAGCATTTT. The entire variable domain, with the rest obtained from reference TRBV19 and TRBJ1-5, is as follows: DGGITQSPKYLFRKEGQNVTLSCEQNLNHDAMYWYRQDPGQGLRLIYYSQIVNDFQKGDIAEGYSVSREKKESFPLTVTSAQKNPTAFYLCATHPGTNQPQHFGDGTRLSIL.

The chain employs TRBV7-9 and TRBJ1-1; no definite D call. Germline V gives CDR1 SEHNR, CDR2 FQNEAQ (reference sequence). V was cut by 5 bases and J by 3 bases, with 7 bases left in between. CDR3 length: 12 amino acids. The CDR3 coding sequence is TGTGCCAGCAGCGCTACTTACACTGAAGCTTTCTTT. Its translation: CASSATYTEAFF.

The V gene is TRBV29-1, the J gene TRBJ2-2, with 7 bases aligning to TRBD1. The J segment lost 3 bases and the V segment lost 6 bases, leaving 7 bases of the junction unmatched. This CDR3 is 14 amino acids long. Germline lookup yields CDR1 SQVTM and CDR2 ANQGSEA. This CDR3 is CSVRQGVDTGELFF. The CDR3 DNA follows: TGCAGCGTGAGACAGGGCGTGGACACCGGGGAGCTGTTTTTT.

This clone was counted a single time. The V call is TRBV7-2, the J call TRBJ1-1; D is unclear. Germline V gene data show CDR1 as SGHTA and CDR2 as FQGNSA. The germline V and J ends were trimmed by 5 bases and 4 bases, with 11 bases remaining between them. This CDR3 has 13 amino acids. In DNA, the CDR3 is TGTGCCAGCAGCCCTCGGGTCCTCACTGAAGCTTTCTTT. Its translation: CASSPRVLTEAFF.

This clone showed up just a few times. V and J are TRBV19 and TRBJ2-4, with D possibly matching TRBD2 (7 bases). Germline V gene lookup returns CDR1 LNHDA and CDR2 SQIVND (reference sequence). The CDR3 totals 16 residues. Trimming cost V 1 base and J 5 bases, with 15 bases left between them. The CDR3 reads CASSIGGGGGENIQYF. CDR3 DNA sequence: TGTGCCAGTAGTATAGGGGGTGGAGGGGGGGAAAACATTCAGTACTTC.

The chain links TRBV5-1 to TRBJ2-1; a weak D match, TRBD2 (6 bases). The length of the CDR3 is 13 residues. Germline-derived CDR1 and CDR2 are SGHRS and YFSETQ. Trimming took off 0 bases at V and 9 bases at J, with 10 bases between the two ends. The CDR3 reads CASSLAGEIEQFF. The DNA of the CDR3 is TGCGCCAGCAGCTTGGCGGGGGAAATTGAGCAGTTCTTC.

The chain is built from TRBV28 and TRBJ1-5; TRBD1 aligns across 7 bases. Germline CDR1 is MDHEN and CDR2 is SYDVKM. The CDR3 runs to 15 residues. The V gene end was trimmed by 6 bases and the J gene end by 2 bases; junction bases not matched to a gene: 7. In DNA, the CDR3 is TGTGCCAGCAGACCACAGGGGTATGGCAATCAGCCCCAGCATTTT. It is translated as CASRPQGYGNQPQHF. The complete variable domain, with remaining parts taken from reference TRBV28 and TRBJ1-5, reads DVKVTQSSRYLVKRTGEKVFLECVQDMDHENMFWYRQDPGLGLRLIYFSYDVKMKEKGDIPEGYSVSREKKERFSLILESASTNQTSMYLCASRPQGYGNQPQHFGDGTRLSIL.

This clone was recorded only once. The same CDR3 is also encoded by other DNA sequences in this sample. The gene calls are TRBV30 and TRBJ2-5; a possible D gene is TRBD2 (6 bases). The germline CDR1 and CDR2 sequences are GTSNPN and SVGIG (reference sequence). V lost 1 base and J lost 5, with 11 bases in between. This CDR3 is 13 amino acids long. The DNA of the CDR3 is TGTGCCTGGAGTGGTGGGGGGAGGGAGACCCAGTACTTC. Translating it yields CAWSGGGRETQYF.

V and J are TRBV10-1 and TRBJ2-3; D unclear. The V gene's germline CDR1 is WNHNN and CDR2 SYGVQD (reference sequence). V lost 3 bases and J lost 6, with 10 bases in between. The CDR3 is 13 amino acids. The CDR3: CASSDPAGDTQYF. CDR3 DNA: TGCGCCAGCAGTGACCCAGCCGGGGATACGCAGTATTTT.

This clone has a handful of counts. J is TRBJ1-1 and V is TRBV5-1, with a tentative D call TRBD1 (5 bases). Germline V lookup: CDR1 SGHRS, CDR2 YFSETQ. The CDR3 loop spans 15 amino acids. V gave up 3 bases and J gave up 2 bases, with 14 bases separating them. CDR3 sequence (DNA): TGCGCCAGCAGCTCACTTTCAGGGTCAAACACTGAAGCTTTCTTT. Translating it yields CASSSLSGSNTEAFF.

This chain links TRBV6-6 with TRBJ1-6, with D unresolved. Per germline, CDR1 MNHNY and CDR2 SVGAGI (reference sequence). The CDR3 is made up of 14 amino acids. With 10 bases removed from V and 5 bases from J, the gap between germline ends came to 15 bases. The CDR3 region is CATTPPGDNSPLHF. CDR3 DNA: TGTGCCACCACCCCGCCCGGGGATAATTCACCCCTCCACTTT.

This chain joins TRBV18 and TRBJ1-1, with D perhaps TRBD1 (5 bases). Germline V CDR1 and CDR2: KGHSH, LQKENI. The CDR3 runs 14 residues. The V gene lost 4 bases and the J gene lost 1 base, with 10 bases spanning the gap. The CDR3 region has the DNA TGTGCCAGCTCACTAATAGACAGGAACACTGAAGCTTTCTTT. Translating it yields CASSLIDRNTEAFF.

V usage is TRBV5-1 and J usage is TRBJ2-5; possibly TRBD1 for D (6 bases). This CDR3 is built from 13 residues. V lost 1 base, J lost 4 bases, and 8 bases lay in between. From germline, CDR1 is SGHRS and CDR2 YFSETQ. CDR3 sequence: CASSLQDRETQYF. DNA for the CDR3: TGCGCCAGCAGCTTGCAGGACAGAGAGACCCAGTACTTC.

This clone occurred a few times. This sequence joins TRBV27 and TRBJ1-5; tentative D call: TRBD1 (6 bases). CDR3 size: 19 residues. Trimming left V 0 bases short and J 1 base short, with 19 bases between. Germline CDR1 and CDR2: MNHEY and SMNVEV (reference sequence). CDR3 in amino acids: CASSLSSTGFPFSNQPQHF. The CDR3 DNA follows: TGTGCCAGCAGTTTATCGAGTACAGGGTTCCCTTTCAGCAATCAGCCCCAGCATTTT.

The chain links TRBV5-1 to TRBJ2-7, with 8 bases fitting TRBD1. CDR1 and CDR2 (germline): SGHRS, YFSETQ. The V gene end was trimmed by 1 base and the J gene end by 0 bases; junction bases not matched to a gene: 0. CDR3 length equals 14 residues. CDR3 amino acids: CASSLQGASYEQYF. The CDR3 nucleotides are TGCGCCAGCAGCTTGCAGGGGGCCTCCTACGAGCAGTACTTC.

V gene TRBV13 combines with J gene TRBJ2-1; 13 nucleotides line up with TRBD2. Per the germline V gene, CDR1 is PRHDT and CDR2 is FYEKMQ (reference sequence). The CDR3 is 16 amino acids. Trimming removed 4 bases from V and 5 bases from J; junction bases left unmatched: 5. The CDR3 here is CASSSTSGGAHNEQFF. The CDR3 DNA sequence: TGTGCCAGCAGCTCAACTAGCGGGGGGGCTCACAATGAGCAGTTCTTC.

The rearrangement uses TRBV15 and TRBJ2-7; 10 nucleotides line up with TRBD2. Trimming cost V 3 bases and J 4 bases; bases outside gene matches: 12. Germline loops: CDR1 LNHNV, CDR2 YYDKDF (reference sequence). CDR3 length: 17 residues. The chain's CDR3 is CATSRAIGSGGAYEQYF. The CDR3 DNA follows: TGTGCCACCAGCAGGGCCATCGGCAGCGGGGGGGCTTACGAGCAGTACTTC.

This clone has only a few counts. The V gene is TRBV6-1, the J gene TRBJ1-1; D gene unclear. The CDR3 extends over 15 amino acids. The germline CDR1 and CDR2 sequences are MNHNS and SASEGT. Trimming cost V 1 base and J 0 bases, with 9 bases left between them. In DNA form, the CDR3 reads TGTGCCAGCAGTGAAGAAGGAGGAGTGAACACTGAAGCTTTCTTT. Protein sequence: CASSEEGGVNTEAFF.